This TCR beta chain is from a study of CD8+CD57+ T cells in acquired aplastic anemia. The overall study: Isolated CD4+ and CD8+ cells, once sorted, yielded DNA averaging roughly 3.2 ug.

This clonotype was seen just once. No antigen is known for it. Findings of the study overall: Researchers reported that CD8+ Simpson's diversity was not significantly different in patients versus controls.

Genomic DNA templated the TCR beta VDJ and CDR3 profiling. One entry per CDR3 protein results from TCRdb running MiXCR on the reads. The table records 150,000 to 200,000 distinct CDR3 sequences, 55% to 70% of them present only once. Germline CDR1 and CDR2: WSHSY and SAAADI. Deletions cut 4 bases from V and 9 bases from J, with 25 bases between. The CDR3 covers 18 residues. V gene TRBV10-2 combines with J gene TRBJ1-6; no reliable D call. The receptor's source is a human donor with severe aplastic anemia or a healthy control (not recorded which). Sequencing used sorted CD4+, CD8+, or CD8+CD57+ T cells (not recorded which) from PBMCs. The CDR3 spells CASSGRQDRGVTPSPLHF. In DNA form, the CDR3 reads TGCGCCAGCAGTGGACGCCAAGATAGAGGAGTTACCCCTTCACCCCTCCACTTT.